Below, 29 T cell receptor beta chains from the same sample are listed, as sequenced in a study of cytomegalovirus exposure and HLA in healthy donors (dated by TCRdb to 2016 to 2017). Libraries came from the immunoSEQ multiplex PCR assay. For the multiplex PCR, a mixture combining 60 forward primers for TCR Vbeta segments and 13 reverse primers for TCR Jbeta segments was used. The table was pulled from immuneACCESS by TCRdb, which kept in-frame rearrangements only. Such tables lose some clones; where checked, under half of the loss comes from unresolved V genes, and the rest has no known cause. This sample gives some 200,000 clones in total; 80% to 85% of them show up just once. The ten largest clonotypes hold 0.71% of the sample. Input material: PBMCs. The receptors originated from a boy between 2 and 10 years old in good health and CMV-seronegative.

V gene TRBV18 combines with J gene TRBJ1-3; a weak D match, TRBD1 (5 bases). V was shortened by 4 bases and J by 0 bases, with 10 bases between the two germline ends. The germline V gene encodes CDR1 KGHSH and CDR2 LQKENI. The CDR3 sequence is 15 residues long. The CDR3 loop is CASSRQSYSGNTIYF. The CDR3 nucleotides are TGTGCCAGCTCACGACAGAGTTACTCTGGAAACACCATATATTTT.

The chain is built from TRBV7-8 and TRBJ2-7; TRBD2 matches at 8 bases. With 1 base clipped from V and 9 bases from J, the junction kept 14 bases outside the gene matches. The CDR3 runs 16 residues. Germline V gene data show CDR1 as SGHVS and CDR2 as FQNEAQ. This CDR3 is CASSLDSRGGRVGQYF. CDR3 DNA sequence: TGTGCCAGCAGCTTAGATAGTCGGGGGGGCCGCGTGGGGCAGTACTTC.

The chain joins TRBV6-5 to TRBJ2-7, with 12 bases that match TRBD2. This CDR3 spans 16 amino acids. The V gene end was trimmed by 4 bases and the J gene end by 5 bases; junction bases not matched to a gene: 9. The germline CDR1 and CDR2 sequences are MNHEY and SVGAGI. The CDR3 DNA follows: TGTGCCAGCAGTTGGGTCTCTAGCGGGGGGGTGGACGAGCAGTACTTC. Amino acids: CASSWVSSGGVDEQYF.

This clone was recorded only once. V and J are TRBV2 and TRBJ2-5, with D possibly TRBD2 on 6 matching bases. This CDR3 is 15 amino acids long. CDR1 and CDR2 from the germline V gene are SNHLY and FYNNEI. Trimming removed 7 bases from V and 5 bases from J, with 20 bases in between. CDR3 in amino acids: CASNRDSGRLETQYF. DNA for the CDR3: TGTGCCAGCAATCGGGACTCAGGCAGGTTGGAGACCCAGTACTTC.

The chain has TRBV5-4 and TRBJ2-7; the match to TRBD1 covers 9 bases. Looked up from germline, CDR1 is SGHNT and CDR2 is YYREEE (reference sequence). V was clipped by 5 bases and J by 4 bases; unmatched bases: 10. This CDR3 region has 15 residues. CDR3 amino acids: CASSQRGTGQYEQYF. The CDR3 nucleotides are TGTGCCAGCAGTCAAAGGGGGACAGGGCAGTACGAGCAGTACTTC.

This clone was recorded only once. The chain employs TRBV7-9 and TRBJ2-1; tentative D call: TRBD2 (5 bases). This CDR3 comprises 16 residues. V lost 3 bases, J lost 7 bases, and 19 bases lay in between. The V gene's germline CDR1 is SEHNR and CDR2 FQNEAQ (reference sequence). In nucleotides, the CDR3 is TGTGCCAGCAGCTTTATCTCCTATGCGGGCCCTAATGAGCAGTTCTTC. Encoded protein: CASSFISYAGPNEQFF.

The rearrangement joins TRBV7-9 to TRBJ1-1; 8 bases are a match to TRBD1. V lost 5 bases to trimming and J lost 5 bases; unmatched junction nucleotides: 16. The CDR3 is made up of 17 amino acids. Germline lookup yields CDR1 SEHNR and CDR2 FQNEAQ (reference sequence). In DNA, the CDR3 is TGTGCCAGCAGCCTCCGGGACAGGCCCAGATTTCTTACTGAAGCTTTCTTT. Its protein product is CASSLRDRPRFLTEAFF.

The rearrangement uses TRBV9 and TRBJ1-4, with TRBD1 matching 8 bases. The CDR3 extends over 16 amino acids. CDR1 and CDR2 from the germline V gene are SGDLS and YYNGEE. After removal of 4 bases from V and 4 bases from J, the junction contained 9 bases not matched to a gene. The CDR3 coding sequence is TGTGCCAGCAGCCCAGACCAGGGGGCCGATAATGAAAAACTGTTTTTT. Translation gives CASSPDQGADNEKLFF.

The chain couples TRBV29-1 to TRBJ2-3; tentative D call: TRBD1 (6 bases). The CDR3 sequence is 13 residues long. Per the germline V gene, CDR1 is SQVTM and CDR2 is ANQGSEA. V dropped 8 bases and J dropped 0 bases, with 12 bases sitting between them. For the CDR3, the DNA is TGCAGCTACGACAGGACTAGCACAGATACGCAGTATTTT. It codes for CSYDRTSTDTQYF.

V is TRBV7-2 and J is TRBJ2-1; 11 nucleotides match TRBD2. The trim removed 1 base at V and 8 bases at J, leaving 16 bases unmatched. Germline assignment: CDR1 SGHTA and CDR2 FQGNSA. The CDR3 extends over 19 amino acids. The CDR3 DNA follows: TGTGCCAGCAGCTTAGAAGTAGCGGGAGGGCCTGGACCGAGCGATGAGCAGTTCTTC. Translated: CASSLEVAGGPGPSDEQFF.

The chain has TRBV7-9 and TRBJ1-4; TRBD1 aligns across 7 bases. Germline CDR1 and CDR2: SEHNR and FQNEAQ (reference sequence). The CDR3 is 16 amino acids. The J segment lost 5 bases and the V segment lost 2 bases, leaving 8 bases of the junction unmatched. In DNA, the CDR3 is TGTGCCAGCAGCTTATCTCCGGGACAGATAAATGAAAAACTGTTTTTT. Protein sequence: CASSLSPGQINEKLFF. Using reference TRBV7-9 and TRBJ1-4 for the parts outside the CDR3, the full variable domain is DTGVSQNPRHKITKRGQNVTFRCDPISEHNRLYWYRQTLGQGPEFLTYFQNEAQLEKSRLLSDRFSAERPKGSFSTLEIQRTEQGDSAMYLCASSLSPGQINEKLFFGSGTQLSVL.

The CDR3 region is CASSEWGPGTGIDTQYF. The CDR3 coding sequence is TGTGCCAGCAGTGAATGGGGACCCGGGACAGGTATAGATACGCAGTATTTT. V is TRBV6-1 and J is TRBJ2-3; 8 positions agree with TRBD1. Trimming at V came to 2 bases and at J to 5 bases, leaving 12 bases not matched to a gene. The CDR3 is 17 residues long. Germline loops: CDR1 MNHNS, CDR2 SASEGT.

This chain joins TRBV4-1 and TRBJ2-6, with a tentative D call TRBD2 (6 bases). This CDR3 is built from 18 residues. Germline V gives CDR1 MGHRA, CDR2 YSYEKL. The V and J ends lost 2 bases and 1 base respectively, with 15 bases between them. The CDR3 region has the DNA TGCGCCAGCAGCCAAAGCGGGTGGGGGACTTCTGGGGCCAACGTCCTGACTTTC. This encodes CASSQSGWGTSGANVLTF.

The rearrangement joins TRBV6-1 to TRBJ1-3, with D maybe TRBD1 (6 bases). CDR1 and CDR2 (germline): MNHNS, SASEGT. The V end was cut by 6 bases, the J end by 0 bases, with 9 bases between. The CDR3 totals 14 residues. The CDR3 DNA follows: TGTGCCAGCAGAGGGACACACTCTGGAAACACCATATATTTT. Its protein is CASRGTHSGNTIYF.

This chain uses TRBV15 with TRBJ1-3; D call uncertain. Germline V gene sequence: CDR1 LNHNV, CDR2 YYDKDF (reference sequence). Trimming took off 0 bases at V and 0 bases at J, with 6 bases between the two ends. The CDR3 totals 15 residues. The CDR3, as DNA: TGTGCCACCAGCAGAGAAACTCGCTCTGGAAACACCATATATTTT. Translating it yields CATSRETRSGNTIYF.

The chain carries TRBV5-3 and TRBJ1-6; 7 bases match TRBD1. TRBV5-3 carries the ORF label, with uncertain function. Losses at the gene ends were 3 bases for V and 4 bases for J; bases not matched to a gene: 4. CDR3 length equals 15 residues. The CDR3 DNA sequence: TGTGCCAGAAGCTCTGGGACAGAATATAATTCACCCCTCCACTTT. It specifies CARSSGTEYNSPLHF.

V usage is TRBV19 and J usage is TRBJ2-1; 8 bases are shared with TRBD2. Per germline, CDR1 LNHDA and CDR2 SQIVND (reference sequence). The CDR3 has 15 amino acids. The V and J ends lost 7 bases and 4 bases, in that order; junction bases with no gene match: 9. This CDR3 is CASNIRSSGYNEQFF. CDR3 nucleotides: TGTGCCAGTAACATACGGTCTAGCGGGTACAATGAGCAGTTCTTC.

The chain uses TRBV2 and TRBJ1-5; D perhaps matches TRBD1 (6 bases). The germline V gene has CDR1 SNHLY and CDR2 FYNNEI. V gave up 8 bases and J gave up 0 bases, with 17 bases separating them. There are 16 residues in the CDR3. In nucleotides, the CDR3 is TGTGCCAGCTTGGACAGCCGAGGGGATAGCAATCAGCCCCAGCATTTT. It encodes CASLDSRGDSNQPQHF.

This chain links TRBV5-1 with TRBJ2-7, with 8 bases lining up with TRBD1. Per germline, CDR1 SGHRS and CDR2 YFSETQ. The trim removed 5 bases at V and 6 bases at J, leaving 10 bases unmatched. The CDR3 is 14 amino acids. The CDR3 DNA is TGCGCCAGCAGTACGGGACAGGCCCAAGGCGAGCAGTACTTC. Translation: CASSTGQAQGEQYF.

This clone was counted once. V and J are TRBV7-9 and TRBJ1-1, with D possibly TRBD1 on 5 matching bases. Germline assignment: CDR1 SEHNR and CDR2 FQNEAQ (reference sequence). Trimming stripped 5 bases from V and 3 bases from J, with 19 bases between. This CDR3 has 16 residues. CDR3 nucleotides: TGTGCCAGCAGCCGGTGGGCCAGGGTGCCGGACACTGAAGCTTTCTTT. Residues: CASSRWARVPDTEAFF.

The CDR3 DNA follows: TGTGCCATCAGTGGCGACAGCCTCTCCTACAATGAGCAGTTCTTC. Translation gives CAISGDSLSYNEQFF. The chain couples TRBV10-3 to TRBJ2-1, with D tentatively TRBD1 (5 bases). Between the trimmed V and J ends, which lost 4 bases and 0 bases, there was a span of 10 bases. The CDR3 runs to 15 residues. Germline V gene lookup returns CDR1 ENHRY and CDR2 SYGVKD.

The V call is TRBV7-9, the J call TRBJ2-1, with a weak D call TRBD2 (6 bases). V gave up 1 base and J gave up 5 bases, with 18 bases separating them. CDR1 and CDR2 from the germline V gene are SEHNR and FQNEAQ (reference sequence). CDR3 length: 17 residues. In DNA, the CDR3 is TGTGCCAGCAGCTTAGGTATTTCGTGGCGGGACGACAATGAGCAGTTCTTC. Protein: CASSLGISWRDDNEQFF.

This sequence joins TRBV7-9 and TRBJ1-3; D unclear. Germline lookup yields CDR1 SEHNR and CDR2 FQNEAQ (reference sequence). Trimming removed 1 base at V and 0 bases at J, with 13 bases between. The CDR3 consists of 17 residues. The DNA of the CDR3 is TGTGCCAGCAGCTTAGGGGCAGGTCTCACCTCTGGAAACACCATATATTTT. It is translated as CASSLGAGLTSGNTIYF.

J is TRBJ2-5 and V is TRBV4-2; weak D call: TRBD2 (5 bases). Trimming pared 6 bases from V and 4 bases from J, leaving 18 bases between. This CDR3 has 15 residues. Germline V gene data show CDR1 as LGHNA and CDR2 as YNFKEQ. In DNA, the CDR3 is TGTGCCAGCAGTTTCCGGGAATCTGGAGGAGAGACCCAGTACTTC. This codes for CASSFRESGGETQYF.

The CDR3 DNA reads as TGTGCCAGCAGCCACCAATCTTCCAGGCTGGAGACCCAGTACTTC. Translating gives CASSHQSSRLETQYF. This chain joins TRBV13 and TRBJ2-5, with unresolved D. Trimming took off 5 bases at V and 5 bases at J, with 18 bases between the two ends. CDR1 is PRHDT and CDR2 is FYEKMQ in the germline V gene (reference sequence). CDR3 size: 15 residues. The whole variable domain, remainder taken from reference TRBV13 and TRBJ2-5, is AAGVIQSPRHLIKEKRETATLKCYPIPRHDTVYWYQQGPGQDPQFLISFYEKMQSDKGSIPDRFSAQQFSDYHSELNMSSLELGDSALYFCASSHQSSRLETQYFGPGTRLLVL.

The chain combines TRBV5-4 with TRBJ2-7, with TRBD2 matching 7 bases. The CDR3 has 14 residues. Germline-derived CDR1 and CDR2 are SGHNT and YYREEE (reference sequence). Trimming removed 0 bases from V and 0 bases from J; junction bases left unmatched: 0. The CDR3 DNA reads TGTGCCAGCAGCTTGGCGGGGGGCTCCTACGAGCAGTACTTC. Translated, it gives CASSLAGGSYEQYF. The full variable domain, with the rest looked up from reference TRBV5-4 and TRBJ2-7, is ETGVTQSPTHLIKTRGQQVTLRCSSQSGHNTVSWYQQALGQGPQFIFQYYREEENGRGNFPPRFSGLQFPNYSSELNVNALELDDSALYLCASSLAGGSYEQYFGPGTRLTVT.

Only one count was recorded for this clone. This chain links TRBV10-1 with TRBJ1-5, with D perhaps TRBD1 (6 bases). CDR1 and CDR2 (germline): WNHNN, SYGVQD (reference sequence). Deletions cut 8 bases from V and 8 bases from J, with 19 bases between. This CDR3 region has 14 residues. CDR3 loop: CASLRGGGREPQHF. The CDR3 DNA follows: TGCGCCAGCCTAAGGGGCGGGGGCAGAGAGCCCCAGCATTTT.

The rearrangement links TRBV5-5 to TRBJ2-3; 7 bases are a match to TRBD2. The CDR3 sequence is 13 residues long. The germline gives CDR1 SGHKS, CDR2 YYEKEE (reference sequence). The J segment lost 5 bases and the V segment lost 3 bases, leaving 3 bases of the junction unmatched. The CDR3 sequence: CASSSVAGDTQYF. CDR3 in DNA: TGTGCCAGCAGCTCGGTAGCGGGAGATACGCAGTATTTT.

The sample holds a few counts of this clone. The rearrangement links TRBV5-1 to TRBJ1-4; maybe TRBD1 (5 bases). Between the trimmed V and J ends, which lost 0 bases and 7 bases, there was a span of 10 bases. Per germline, CDR1 SGHRS and CDR2 YFSETQ. The CDR3 is 14 residues long. CDR3 coding DNA: TGCGCCAGCAGCTTGGGGACAAGATCTGAAAAACTGTTTTTT. It encodes CASSLGTRSEKLFF. The full variable domain, with the rest looked up from reference TRBV5-1 and TRBJ1-4, is KAGVTQTPRYLIKTRGQQVTLSCSPISGHRSVSWYQQTPGQGLQFLFEYFSETQRNKGNFPGRFSGRQFSNSRSEMNVSTLELGDSALYLCASSLGTRSEKLFFGSGTQLSVL.